The next 24 T cell receptor beta chains were all read from a single sample in a study of blood T cell repertoires in COVID-19. The method was immunoSEQ multiplex PCR; TCRdb's version includes in-frame clones alone and lacks a portion of them. The data show tens of thousands of clones, with about 86% seen just once and around 27% held by the top ten. The source material was peripheral blood. The receptors stem from a human donor in a cohort sampled during active COVID-19.

The gene calls are TRBV7-2 and TRBJ2-3, with 9 nucleotides matching TRBD2. The V gene end was trimmed by 5 bases and the J gene end by 7 bases; junction bases not matched to a gene: 16. Germline lookup yields CDR1 SGHTA and CDR2 FQGNSA. The length of the CDR3 is 17 residues. The CDR3 sequence: CASSQHIIRGGANTQYF. DNA of the CDR3: TGTGCCAGCAGCCAACACATCATTCGCGGGGGGGCTAATACGCAGTATTTT.

This clone occurred once. This chain joins TRBV5-1 and TRBJ2-7; 11 nucleotides align to TRBD1. The V gene's germline CDR1 is SGHRS and CDR2 YFSETQ. Germline trimming cut 0 bases from V and 4 bases from J; bases unmatched to any gene: 6. The CDR3 covers 16 residues. The CDR3 coding sequence is TGCGCCAGCAGCTTGGCGTCCGGGACAGGGGGATACGAGCAGTACTTC. This gives the protein CASSLASGTGGYEQYF.

The V and J genes are TRBV6-2 or TRBV6-3 and TRBJ1-5, with D perhaps TRBD1 (5 bases). With 2 bases removed from V and 4 bases from J, the gap between germline ends came to 9 bases. The CDR3 contains 14 residues. In germline, CDR1 is MNHEY, CDR2 SVGEGT. The CDR3 spells CASSYGGGNQPQHF. The DNA for the CDR3 is TGTGCCAGCAGTTACGGCGGGGGTAATCAGCCCCAGCATTTT.

CDR3 residues: CASSFGTGARNTIYF. The CDR3 DNA sequence: TGTGCCAGCAGTTTTGGGACAGGGGCAAGAAACACCATATATTTT. This chain links TRBV28 with TRBJ1-3; TRBD1 agrees at 10 bases. Trimming took 3 bases from V and 5 from J; bases not matched to a gene: 4. CDR1 is MDHEN, CDR2 SYDVKM, per germline. This CDR3 has 15 residues.

The genes are TRBV6-2 or TRBV6-3 and TRBJ2-5; TRBD1 aligns across 9 bases. This CDR3 region has 14 residues. V was pared by 6 bases and J by 2 bases, with 4 bases of the junction left unmatched. CDR1 MNHEY and CDR2 SVGEGT come from the germline V gene. Here the CDR3 DNA reads TGTGCCAGCAGCGCCGGGACAGGGCAAGAGACCCAGTACTTC. Amino acids: CASSAGTGQETQYF.

This rearrangement joins TRBV5-1 to TRBJ2-7, with 7 nucleotides matching TRBD1. Germline CDR1 is SGHRS and CDR2 is YFSETQ. The CDR3 has 14 residues. The trim removed 4 bases at V and 4 bases at J, leaving 8 bases unmatched. CDR3 nucleotides: TGCGCCAGCAGCCTGGGACAGAGGGGGTACGAGCAGTACTTC. Its translation: CASSLGQRGYEQYF.

This chain joins TRBV4-3 and TRBJ1-2; the D gene is possibly TRBD1 (6 bases). This CDR3 has 15 residues. Germline values: CDR1 LGHNA, CDR2 YSLEER. Trimming stripped 3 bases from V and 3 bases from J, with 14 bases between. The CDR3 DNA sequence: TGCGCCAGCAGCCACAAAACAGGGTCCTACTATGGCTACACCTTC. It codes for CASSHKTGSYYGYTF.

J is TRBJ2-5 and V is TRBV7-6; D remains unclear. Germline CDR1 SGHVS, CDR2 FNYEAQ. The CDR3 sequence is 13 residues long. V lost 5 bases, J lost 5 bases, and 12 bases lay in between. The CDR3, as DNA: TGTGCCAGCAGCAAGTGGTCGAGGGAGACCCAGTACTTC. Its protein is CASSKWSRETQYF.

This clone appeared once. The gene calls are TRBV6-5 and TRBJ1-2; 7 nucleotides line up with TRBD1. The CDR3 is 15 amino acids. Per germline, CDR1 MNHEY and CDR2 SVGAGI. J gave up 2 bases and V 0 bases, and 3 bases lay outside the gene matches. The CDR3 loop is CASSYSGRGNYGYTF. The CDR3 DNA sequence: TGTGCCAGCAGTTACTCGGGCAGGGGGAACTATGGCTACACCTTC.

The rearrangement joins TRBV7-2 to TRBJ1-4, with TRBD1 as a possible D gene (6 bases). V was clipped by 2 bases and J by 0 bases, with 10 bases between them. The CDR3 covers 16 residues. CDR1 is SGHTA, CDR2 FQGNSA, per germline. The CDR3 loop reads CASSLRSGATNEKLFF. The CDR3 DNA reads as TGTGCCAGCAGCTTACGCTCAGGGGCAACTAATGAAAAACTGTTTTTT.

The chain uses TRBV11-2 and TRBJ1-4; 9 bases are shared with TRBD1. Germline CDR1 reads SGHAT; CDR2 reads FQNNGV. The CDR3 has 13 amino acids. Losses at the gene ends were 6 bases for V and 5 bases for J; bases not matched to a gene: 1. The CDR3 region is CASRGQGNEKLFF. The CDR3 DNA is TGTGCCAGCAGAGGACAGGGGAATGAAAAACTGTTTTTT.

This clone came up once. The J gene is TRBJ2-1, the V gene TRBV11-3; 9 bases line up with TRBD1. Germline V CDR1 and CDR2: SGHNT, YENEEA. This CDR3 is built from 16 residues. V trimming: 4 bases; J trimming: 7 bases; junction bases outside the gene matches: 11. CDR3: CASSSHTGGALNEQFF. DNA of the CDR3: TGTGCCAGCAGCTCCCATACAGGGGGCGCTTTAAATGAGCAGTTCTTC.

This clone turned up a few times. The V call is TRBV4-2, the J call TRBJ2-3, with 7 bases lining up with TRBD2. Germline V gene sequence: CDR1 LGHNA, CDR2 YNFKEQ. V was pared by 0 bases and J by 3 bases, with 6 bases of the junction left unmatched. The length of the CDR3 is 16 residues. The CDR3 loop is CASSQDRTRATDTQYF. CDR3 nucleotide sequence: TGTGCCAGCAGCCAAGATCGGACTAGGGCGACAGATACGCAGTATTTT.

The rearrangement joins TRBV11-3 to TRBJ2-1; 9 bases align to TRBD2. CDR3 size: 15 residues. Germline assignment: CDR1 SGHNT and CDR2 YENEEA. Trimming cost V 5 bases and J 5 bases; bases outside gene matches: 7. The CDR3 DNA follows: TGTGCCAGCAGCCTCGGACTAGCGCTAGACAATGAGCAGTTCTTC. It yields the protein CASSLGLALDNEQFF.

This chain joins TRBV3-1 (or the pseudogene TRBV3-2) and TRBJ2-7, with 13 bases aligning to TRBD2. The V gene end was trimmed by 1 base and the J gene end by 1 base; junction bases not matched to a gene: 7. The CDR3 covers 18 residues. The V gene's germline CDR1 is LGHDT and CDR2 YNNKEL (reference sequence). DNA for the CDR3: TGTGCCAGCAGCCAAGGGAGAAGGACTAGCGGGGGTTCCTACGAGCAGTACTTC. Translating it yields CASSQGRRTSGGSYEQYF.

The rearrangement uses TRBV29-1 and TRBJ1-1, with 7 bases lining up with TRBD1. CDR1 and CDR2 from the germline V gene are SQVTM and ANQGSEA. This CDR3 is built from 15 residues. J gave up 1 base and V 5 bases, and 10 bases lay outside the gene matches. The DNA of the CDR3 is TGCAGCGTTCGGGTATGGGGACAGCAGAACACTGAAGCTTTCTTT. It specifies CSVRVWGQQNTEAFF.

This clone was seen only a few times. The chain uses TRBV28 and TRBJ2-1, with unresolved D. Germline V gene lookup returns CDR1 MDHEN and CDR2 SYDVKM. This CDR3 has 18 residues. V lost 2 bases to trimming and J lost 3 bases, with 20 bases between them. Written as DNA, the CDR3 is TGTGCCAGCAGTTTAGAGACATTTTCCCTTTACAACTACAATGAGCAGTTCTTC. Its translation: CASSLETFSLYNYNEQFF.

The gene calls are TRBV25-1 and TRBJ2-5, with D possibly TRBD1 on 6 matching bases. The CDR3 totals 15 residues. The V end was cut by 0 bases, the J end by 2 bases, with 10 bases between. From germline, CDR1 is MGHDK and CDR2 SYGVNS. CDR3 bases: TGTGCCAGCAGTGAATACTGGGGGCAACAAGAGACCCAGTACTTC. Translation gives CASSEYWGQQETQYF.

J is TRBJ2-2 and V is TRBV19, with a weak D call TRBD2 (6 bases). Germline V gene data show CDR1 as LNHDA and CDR2 as SQIVND (reference sequence). V dropped 4 bases and J dropped 2 bases, with 11 bases sitting between them. The CDR3 runs to 15 residues. CDR3 sequence (DNA): TGTGCCAGTAGTACCGGGACTCCTAACACCGGGGAGCTGTTTTTT. Protein sequence: CASSTGTPNTGELFF.

To note about this clone: At the DNA level, this CDR3 is encoded by other sequences in the same sample as well. The V and J genes are TRBV19 and TRBJ2-7, with TRBD2 matching 9 bases. With V trimmed by 3 bases and J by 2 bases, 5 bases remained unmatched. Germline-derived CDR1 and CDR2 are LNHDA and SQIVND (reference sequence). This CDR3 contains 15 residues. As DNA, the CDR3 is TGTGCCAGTAGTATTGGGCTAGCGGGGACCTACGAGCAGTACTTC. Residues: CASSIGLAGTYEQYF.

The chain's CDR3 is CASSFGPGLAAYEQYF. Written as DNA, the CDR3 is TGTGCCAGCAGTTTCGGTCCCGGACTAGCGGCATACGAGCAGTACTTC. The rearrangement joins TRBV28 to TRBJ2-7; 10 nucleotides align to TRBD2. Germline assignment: CDR1 MDHEN and CDR2 SYDVKM. The CDR3 loop spans 16 amino acids. The V and J ends lost 3 bases and 4 bases, in that order; junction bases with no gene match: 9.

The chain carries TRBV20-1 and TRBJ1-2; D might be TRBD1 (5 bases). Germline V gene lookup returns CDR1 DFQATT and CDR2 SNEGSKA (reference sequence). The CDR3 sequence is 11 residues long. In DNA, the CDR3 is TGCGGATTCAGGGATCGTAAAGGCTACACCTTC. Residues: CGFRDRKGYTF.

The V call is TRBV10-1, the J call TRBJ2-2; TRBD2 is a possible D gene (6 bases). Germline lookup yields CDR1 WNHNN and CDR2 SYGVQD (reference sequence). Deletions cut 8 bases from V and 5 bases from J, with 21 bases between. The CDR3 covers 16 residues. The CDR3 sequence: CASEEEGTHQTGELFF. The CDR3 DNA is TGCGCCAGCGAGGAAGAGGGGACTCATCAGACCGGGGAGCTGTTTTTT.

V usage is TRBV7-2 and J usage is TRBJ2-3, with 7 positions matching TRBD2. Looked up from germline, CDR1 is SGHTA and CDR2 is FQGNSA. With V trimmed by 2 bases and J by 4 bases, 6 bases remained unmatched. This CDR3 region has 15 residues. The CDR3 DNA reads as TGTGCCAGCAGCTTATTTGGTGGGGGGGCAGATACGCAGTATTTT. This translates into CASSLFGGGADTQYF.